This is a list of T cell receptor beta chains from one sample in a study of blood T cell repertoires in COVID-19. Assay: immunoSEQ multiplex PCR; the TCRdb copy retains only in-frame clones and omits some. The profile shows nearly 55,000 clones, 65% to 85% of them singletons. The sequenced sample was peripheral blood. The receptors derive from a human donor with active or convalescent COVID-19. The donor label of this sample is uncertain. Both conserved end residues are part of each CDR3. A D gene is named only where the DNA matches it firmly. Clone sizes are given selectively: once, few, many, or a class where the clone is expanded.

V gene: TRBV4-1; clone size: .; J gene: TRBJ1-1; D gene: TRBD1; CDR3 protein: CASSQVQGTGNTEAFF; CDR3 DNA: TGCGCCAGCAGCCAAGTTCAAGGGACAGGGAACACTGAAGCTTTCTTT
V gene: TRBV12-3/TRBV12-4; clone size: .; J gene: TRBJ1-1; D gene: TRBD1; CDR3 protein: CASSGTGGAFF; CDR3 DNA: TGTGCCAGCAGTGGAACAGGGGGAGCTTTCTTT
V gene: TRBV19; clone size: .; J gene: TRBJ2-2; D gene: TRBD2; CDR3 protein: CASSPGLVSTGELFF; CDR3 DNA: TGTGCCAGTTCACCGGGACTAGTTTCAACCGGGGAGCTGTTTTTT
V gene: TRBV7-3; clone size: .; J gene: TRBJ2-2; D gene: TRBD2; CDR3 protein: CASRERGGSVTGELFF; CDR3 DNA: TGTGCCAGCAGGGAAAGGGGCGGGAGTGTCACCGGGGAGCTGTTTTTT
V gene: TRBV2; clone size: .; J gene: TRBJ1-5; D gene: .; CDR3 protein: CASSDPGGSLGNQPQHF; CDR3 DNA: TGTGCCAGCAGTGACCCCGGAGGGTCCCTTGGCAATCAGCCCCAGCATTTT
V gene: TRBV4-2; clone size: .; J gene: TRBJ2-7; D gene: TRBD1; CDR3 protein: CASSRGPGQTYEQYF; CDR3 DNA: TGTGCCAGCAGCCGTGGCCCGGGACAGACCTACGAGCAGTACTTC
V gene: TRBV6-5; clone size: .; J gene: TRBJ1-4; D gene: TRBD1; CDR3 protein: CASRQGANEKLFF; CDR3 DNA: TGTGCCAGCAGACAGGGGGCTAATGAAAAACTGTTTTTT
V gene: TRBV11-2; clone size: .; J gene: TRBJ2-1; D gene: TRBD2; CDR3 protein: CASSSLTSGIYNEQFF; CDR3 DNA: TGTGCCAGCAGCTCCCTCACTAGCGGTATTTACAATGAGCAGTTCTTC
V gene: TRBV4-2; clone size: .; J gene: TRBJ2-5; D gene: TRBD2; CDR3 protein: CASSLSGTSAEETQYF; CDR3 DNA: TGTGCCAGCAGCCTGTCCGGGACTAGCGCAGAGGAGACCCAGTACTTC
V gene: TRBV5-8; clone size: once; J gene: TRBJ2-6; D gene: .; CDR3 protein: CASSLQGRGDSGANVLTF; CDR3 DNA: TGTGCCAGCAGCCTCCAGGGGAGGGGGGACTCTGGGGCCAACGTCCTGACTTTC
V gene: TRBV18; clone size: .; J gene: TRBJ2-7; D gene: .; CDR3 protein: CASSPGPKWNEQYF; CDR3 DNA: TGTGCCAGCTCACCAGGGCCAAAGTGGAACGAGCAGTACTTC
V gene: TRBV5-1; clone size: .; J gene: TRBJ1-4; D gene: .; CDR3 protein: CASSSGTSQGLELFF; CDR3 DNA: TGCGCCAGCAGCTCCGGGACAAGCCAGGGGTTAGAACTGTTTTTT
V gene: TRBV10-3; clone size: .; J gene: TRBJ2-3; D gene: TRBD2; CDR3 protein: CAISETSGRSDTQYF; CDR3 DNA: TGTGCCATCAGTGAGACTAGCGGGAGGAGCGATACGCAGTATTTT
V gene: TRBV7-7; clone size: .; J gene: TRBJ2-7; D gene: TRBD1; CDR3 protein: CASSLYEGQPYEQYF; CDR3 DNA: TGTGCCAGCAGCTTATATGAGGGACAGCCCTACGAGCAGTACTTC
V gene: TRBV7-9; clone size: .; J gene: TRBJ2-5; D gene: TRBD1; CDR3 protein: CASSPQGNDLETQYF; CDR3 DNA: TGTGCCAGCAGCCCACAGGGGAATGACCTGGAGACCCAGTACTTC
V gene: TRBV4-3; clone size: .; J gene: TRBJ2-5; D gene: .; CDR3 protein: CASSPTPRGETQYF; CDR3 DNA: TGCGCCAGCAGCCCCACCCCTCGGGGGGAGACCCAGTACTTC
V gene: TRBV18; clone size: .; J gene: TRBJ2-6; D gene: TRBD1; CDR3 protein: CASSNQGASGANVLTF; CDR3 DNA: TGTGCCAGCTCAAATCAGGGGGCGTCTGGGGCCAACGTCCTGACTTTC
V gene: TRBV29-1; clone size: .; J gene: TRBJ2-7; D gene: .; CDR3 protein: CSVEGTTYEQYF; CDR3 DNA: TGCAGCGTTGAAGGGACTACATACGAGCAGTACTTC
V gene: TRBV11-1; clone size: .; J gene: TRBJ2-2; D gene: .; CDR3 protein: CASSPTALVSGELFF; CDR3 DNA: TGTGCCAGCAGCCCGACGGCACTAGTATCCGGGGAGCTGTTTTTT
V gene: TRBV19; clone size: .; J gene: TRBJ1-3; D gene: TRBD1; CDR3 protein: CASKRTGRSLVAGNTIYF; CDR3 DNA: TGTGCCAGTAAACGGACAGGACGCTCGCTCGTCGCGGGAAACACCATATATTTT
V gene: TRBV7-8; clone size: .; J gene: TRBJ1-2; D gene: TRBD1; CDR3 protein: CASSRRDRGPGGYTF; CDR3 DNA: TGTGCCAGCAGCAGGCGGGACAGGGGGCCGGGGGGCTACACCTTC
V gene: TRBV19; clone size: .; J gene: TRBJ2-7; D gene: .; CDR3 protein: CATIAASYEQYF; CDR3 DNA: TGTGCCACTATAGCCGCTTCCTACGAGCAGTACTTC
V gene: TRBV28; clone size: .; J gene: TRBJ2-3; D gene: TRBD1; CDR3 protein: CASSSPSPTGGGADTQYF; CDR3 DNA: TGTGCCAGCAGTTCTCCCTCCCCAACAGGGGGCGGAGCAGATACGCAGTATTTT
V gene: TRBV20-1; clone size: few; J gene: TRBJ1-2; D gene: .; CDR3 protein: CSANRRSTF; CDR3 DNA: TGCAGTGCCAACAGGCGTAGCACCTTC